This T cell receptor beta chain was recovered during a study of patients and donors after allogeneic stem cell transplantation. Each CDR3 protein gets one entry after TCRdb re-called the RT-PCR reads with MiXCR. The sample holds 150,000 to 250,000 distinct CDR3 sequences, less than 45% seen once. This clonotype showed up just a few times. The germline gives CDR1 SGHDT, CDR2 YYEEEE. The CDR3 length is 15 residues. V lost 0 bases, J lost 3 bases, and 12 bases lay in between. The source is a human donor who was either an allogeneic HSCT recipient or a stem cell or donor lymphocyte infusion donor (not recorded which). It is not recorded whose cells these are; they may come from a transplant donor. The rearrangement uses TRBV5-6 and TRBJ1-2; the D is unclear. The specimen sequenced was blood, either unsorted or a sorted T cell fraction (not recorded which). DNA of the CDR3: TGTGCCAGCAGCTTGGGTACAGCCAATTACTATGGCTACACCTTC. Translation: CASSLGTANYYGYTF. The variable domain in full, with the rest retrieved from reference TRBV5-6 and TRBJ1-2, is DAGVTQSPTHLIKTRGQQVTLRCSPKSGHDTVSWYQQALGQGPQFIFQYYEEEERQRGNFPDRFSGHQFPNYSSELNVNALLLGDSALYLCASSLGTANYYGYTFGSGTRLTVV.